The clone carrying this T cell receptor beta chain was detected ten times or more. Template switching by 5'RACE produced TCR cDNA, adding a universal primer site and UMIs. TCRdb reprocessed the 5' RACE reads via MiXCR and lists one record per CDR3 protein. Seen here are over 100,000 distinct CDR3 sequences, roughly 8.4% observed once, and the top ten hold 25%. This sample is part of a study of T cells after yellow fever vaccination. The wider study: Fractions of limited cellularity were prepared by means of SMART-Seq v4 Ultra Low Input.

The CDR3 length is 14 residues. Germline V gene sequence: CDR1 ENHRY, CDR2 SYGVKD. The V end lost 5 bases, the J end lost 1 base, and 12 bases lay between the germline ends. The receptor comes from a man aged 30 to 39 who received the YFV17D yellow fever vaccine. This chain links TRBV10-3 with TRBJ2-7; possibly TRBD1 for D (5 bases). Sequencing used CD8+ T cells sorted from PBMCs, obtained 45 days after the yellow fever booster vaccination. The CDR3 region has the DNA TGTGCCATCAGTCCCGACAGTCTGTCCTACGAGCAGTACTTC. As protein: CAISPDSLSYEQYF.